Following are 14 T cell receptor beta chains from one sample sequenced in a study of blood T cell repertoires in COVID-19. The repertoire was sequenced with immunoSEQ multiplex PCR; TCRdb's copy has only in-frame clones and lacks some. Of more than 200,000 clones in the sample, 65% to 90% are singletons; the top ten hold just under 2%. Sequencing was carried out using peripheral blood. Receptors were obtained from a young man with active or convalescent COVID-19.

The chain carries TRBV2 and TRBJ1-5; 7 bases fit TRBD1. Germline V gene sequence: CDR1 SNHLY, CDR2 FYNNEI. V lost 6 bases to trimming and J lost 1 base; unmatched junction nucleotides: 12. The CDR3 loop spans 17 amino acids. The CDR3 DNA reads TGTGCCAGCAGCAACACAGTCATCAGGGGGAGCAATCAGCCCCAGCATTTT. Its translation: CASSNTVIRGSNQPQHF. The variable domain in full, completed from reference TRBV2 and TRBJ1-5, reads EPEVTQTPSHQVTQMGQEVILRCVPISNHLYFYWYRQILGQKVEFLVSFYNNEISEKSEIFDDQFSVERPDGSNFTLKIRSTKLEDSAMYFCASSNTVIRGSNQPQHFGDGTRLSIL.

The chain is built from TRBV3-1 (or the pseudogene TRBV3-2) and TRBJ2-5, with TRBD2 identical over 12 bases. V was clipped by 4 bases and J by 0 bases; unmatched bases: 3. The germline gives CDR1 LGHDT, CDR2 YNNKEL (reference sequence). CDR3 length: 16 amino acids. The CDR3 DNA follows: TGTGCCAGCAGCCGGACTAGCGGGGCGTACCAAGAGACCCAGTACTTC. Its translation is CASSRTSGAYQETQYF.

The count of this clone is one. The chain joins TRBV6-5 to TRBJ1-6, with D possibly matching TRBD1 (5 bases). Between the trimmed V and J ends, which lost 6 bases and 9 bases, there was a span of 15 bases. There are 14 residues in the CDR3. From germline, CDR1 is MNHEY and CDR2 SVGAGI. The CDR3 DNA follows: TGTGCCAGCAGGGAGGGACGGGCGGCTTCACCCCTCCACTTT. It codes for CASREGRAASPLHF.

Only one count was recorded for this clone. J is TRBJ1-1 and V is TRBV12-5, with 7 nucleotides matching TRBD1. J lost 7 bases, V lost 0 bases, and 11 bases had no gene match. Germline V gene data show CDR1 as LGHNT and CDR2 as FRNRAP. This CDR3 spans 16 amino acids. This chain's CDR3 is CASGLVLIGGGDEAFF. The CDR3 DNA reads as TGTGCTAGTGGTTTGGTACTAATCGGAGGGGGCGATGAAGCTTTCTTT. Using reference TRBV12-5 and TRBJ1-1 for the parts outside the CDR3, the full variable domain is DARVTQTPRHKVTEMGQEVTMRCQPILGHNTVFWYRQTMMQGLELLAYFRNRAPLDDSGMPKDRFSAEMPDATLATLKIQPSEPRDSAVYFCASGLVLIGGGDEAFFGQGTRLTVV.

V usage is TRBV12-3 or TRBV12-4 and J usage is TRBJ2-5; unclear D gene. Trimming cost V 1 base and J 5 bases, with 5 bases left between them. The CDR3 covers 12 residues. CDR3: CASSLVEETQYF. CDR3 nucleotide sequence: TGTGCCAGCAGTTTAGTGGAGGAGACCCAGTACTTC.

There are a few counts of this clone. The chain recombines TRBV18 with TRBJ2-2; 9 bases map to TRBD2. This CDR3 has 16 amino acids. The junction had 2 bases not matched to a gene; V was cut back by 3 bases and J by 0 bases. Germline CDR1 and CDR2: KGHSH and LQKENI. In DNA form, the CDR3 reads TGTGCCAGCTCACCCCTAGCGGGACCGAACACCGGGGAGCTGTTTTTT. This encodes CASSPLAGPNTGELFF.

This clone was seen only once. The rearrangement uses TRBV4-3 and TRBJ1-5, with no clear D. V was pared by 0 bases and J by 1 base, with 7 bases between. Germline CDR1 is LGHNA and CDR2 is YSLEER. This CDR3 has 15 amino acids. DNA for the CDR3: TGCGCCAGCAGCCAAGACCGTTTGAGCAATCAGCCCCAGCATTTT. It yields the protein CASSQDRLSNQPQHF.

The gene calls are TRBV14 and TRBJ1-2; D not certain. The CDR3 spans 13 residues. Germline V gene sequence: CDR1 SGHDN, CDR2 FVKESK. V lost 1 base to trimming and J lost 4 bases, with 7 bases between them. This chain's CDR3 is CASSQAVRYGYTF. DNA of the CDR3: TGTGCCAGCAGCCAAGCGGTACGCTATGGCTACACCTTC.

V and J are TRBV25-1 and TRBJ1-2, with TRBD1 identical over 9 bases. This CDR3 comprises 15 residues. V shed 6 bases, J shed 2 bases, and the junction held 7 bases outside the gene matches. Germline V gene data show CDR1 as MGHDK and CDR2 as SYGVNS. The CDR3 protein is CASSHSGQGNYGYTF. As DNA, the CDR3 is TGTGCCAGCAGCCACTCCGGACAGGGGAACTATGGCTACACCTTC.

This clone came up a few times. This chain uses TRBV5-1 with TRBJ2-7; TRBD2 might be the D (6 bases). The CDR3 spans 16 residues. The germline gives CDR1 SGHRS, CDR2 YFSETQ. The V end lost 4 bases, the J end lost 7 bases, and 24 bases lay between the germline ends. The CDR3 DNA is TGCGCCAGCAGCCCTACTTCCGGGGGAGACCCACGGGAGCAGTACTTC. Its translation is CASSPTSGGDPREQYF.

The chain couples TRBV19 to TRBJ1-5, with D possibly being TRBD1 (6 bases). Germline V gene sequence: CDR1 LNHDA, CDR2 SQIVND (reference sequence). Trimming pared 5 bases from V and 1 base from J, leaving 9 bases between. The CDR3 is 14 residues long. The CDR3 DNA follows: TGTGCCAGTAGTTACAGGGAAAGCAATCAGCCCCAGCATTTT. The encoded protein is CASSYRESNQPQHF.

The rearrangement joins TRBV15 to TRBJ1-4; D is possibly TRBD1 (5 bases). The V end lost 1 base, the J end lost 8 bases, and 8 bases lay between the germline ends. The germline gives CDR1 LNHNV, CDR2 YYDKDF (reference sequence). The CDR3 is 13 residues long. CDR3 in amino acids: CATSRAGVEKLFF. The CDR3 nucleotides read TGTGCCACCAGCAGAGCGGGGGTGGAAAAACTGTTTTTT.

The gene calls are TRBV7-2 and TRBJ1-2; TRBD1 is a possible D gene (6 bases). The CDR3 runs 14 residues. In germline, CDR1 is SGHTA, CDR2 FQGNSA. Trimming stripped 5 bases from V and 4 bases from J, with 14 bases between. The CDR3 region is CASSTETGRYGYTF. For the CDR3, the DNA is TGTGCCAGCAGCACGGAGACAGGCCGCTATGGCTACACCTTC.

The chain couples TRBV15 to TRBJ1-5, with D possibly being TRBD1 (5 bases). The V gene lost 0 bases and the J gene lost 2 bases, with 17 bases spanning the gap. CDR1 LNHNV and CDR2 YYDKDF come from the germline V gene (reference sequence). CDR3 length: 18 amino acids. The CDR3 DNA follows: TGTGCCACCAGCAGAGATCAAAGCCCAGGGATGGGCAATCAGCCCCAGCATTTT. It is translated as CATSRDQSPGMGNQPQHF.